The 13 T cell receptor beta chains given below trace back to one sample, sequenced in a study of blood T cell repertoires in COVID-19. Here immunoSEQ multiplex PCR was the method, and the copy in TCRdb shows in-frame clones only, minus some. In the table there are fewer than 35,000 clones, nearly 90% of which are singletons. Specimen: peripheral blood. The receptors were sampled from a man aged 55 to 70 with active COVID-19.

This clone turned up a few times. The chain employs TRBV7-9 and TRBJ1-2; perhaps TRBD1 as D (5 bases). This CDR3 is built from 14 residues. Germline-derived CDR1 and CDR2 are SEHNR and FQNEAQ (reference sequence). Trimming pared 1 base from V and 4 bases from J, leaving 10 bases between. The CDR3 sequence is CASSLVRGIYGYTF. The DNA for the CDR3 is TGTGCCAGCAGCTTAGTGCGGGGGATCTATGGCTACACCTTC.

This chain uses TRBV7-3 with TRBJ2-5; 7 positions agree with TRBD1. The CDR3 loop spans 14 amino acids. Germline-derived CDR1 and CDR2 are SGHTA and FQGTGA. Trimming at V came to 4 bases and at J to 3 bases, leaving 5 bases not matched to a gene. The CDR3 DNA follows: TGTGCCAGCAGCTCTACCGGGACAGAAGAGACCCAGTACTTC. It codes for CASSSTGTEETQYF. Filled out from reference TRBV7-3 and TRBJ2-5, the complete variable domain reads GAGVSQTPSNKVTEKGKYVELRCDPISGHTALYWYRQSLGQGPEFLIYFQGTGAADDSGLPNDRFFAVRPEGSVSTLKIQRTERGDSAVYLCASSSTGTEETQYFGPGTRLLVL.

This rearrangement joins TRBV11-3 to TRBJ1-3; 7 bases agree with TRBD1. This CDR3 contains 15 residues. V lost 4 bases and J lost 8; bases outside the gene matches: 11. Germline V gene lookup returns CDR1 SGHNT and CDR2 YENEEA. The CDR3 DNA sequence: TGTGCCAGCAGCTCACGACAGGGAGGTCGAGACACCATATATTTT. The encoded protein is CASSSRQGGRDTIYF.

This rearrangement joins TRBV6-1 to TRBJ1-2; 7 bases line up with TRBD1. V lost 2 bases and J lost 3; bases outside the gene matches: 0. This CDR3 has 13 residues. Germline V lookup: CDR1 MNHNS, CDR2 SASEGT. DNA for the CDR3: TGTGCCAGCAGTGAAACAGGGGACTATGGCTACACCTTC. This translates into CASSETGDYGYTF.

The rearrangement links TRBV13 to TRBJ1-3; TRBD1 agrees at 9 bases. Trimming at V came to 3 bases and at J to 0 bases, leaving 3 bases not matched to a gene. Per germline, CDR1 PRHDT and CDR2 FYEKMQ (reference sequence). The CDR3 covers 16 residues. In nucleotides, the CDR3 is TGTGCCAGCAGCTTGACAGGGGGGAACTCTGGAAACACCATATATTTT. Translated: CASSLTGGNSGNTIYF.

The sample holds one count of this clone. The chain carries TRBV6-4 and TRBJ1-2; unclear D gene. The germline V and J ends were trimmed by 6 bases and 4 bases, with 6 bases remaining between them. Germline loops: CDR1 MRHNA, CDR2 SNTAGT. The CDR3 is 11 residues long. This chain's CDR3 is CASRQTYGYTF. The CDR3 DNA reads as TGTGCCAGCAGACAGACCTATGGCTACACCTTC.

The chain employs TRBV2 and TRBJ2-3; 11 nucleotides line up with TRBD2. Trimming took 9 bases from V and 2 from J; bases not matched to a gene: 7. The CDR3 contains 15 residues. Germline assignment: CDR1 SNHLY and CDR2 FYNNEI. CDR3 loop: CARKTSGGNTDTQYF. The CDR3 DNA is TGTGCCAGGAAAACTAGCGGGGGAAACACAGATACGCAGTATTTT.

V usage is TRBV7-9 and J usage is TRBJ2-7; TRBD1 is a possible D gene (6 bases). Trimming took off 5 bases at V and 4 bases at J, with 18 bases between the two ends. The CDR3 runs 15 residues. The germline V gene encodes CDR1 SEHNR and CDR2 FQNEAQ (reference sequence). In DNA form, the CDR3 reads TGTGCCAGCAGCCACTTTGGGGGCGAAAGGTACGAGCAGTACTTC. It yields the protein CASSHFGGERYEQYF.

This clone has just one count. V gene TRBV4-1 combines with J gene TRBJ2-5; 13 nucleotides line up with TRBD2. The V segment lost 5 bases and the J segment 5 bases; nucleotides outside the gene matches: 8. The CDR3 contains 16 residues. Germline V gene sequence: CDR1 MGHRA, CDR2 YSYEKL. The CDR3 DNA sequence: TGCGCCAGCAGCGCCCGACTAGCGGGGGGTTTCGAGACCCAGTACTTC. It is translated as CASSARLAGGFETQYF.

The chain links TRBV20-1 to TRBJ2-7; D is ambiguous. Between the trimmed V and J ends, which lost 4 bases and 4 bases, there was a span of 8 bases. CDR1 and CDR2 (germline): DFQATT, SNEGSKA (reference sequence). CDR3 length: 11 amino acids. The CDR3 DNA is TGCAGTGCTATGTCGGGTTACGAGCAGTACTTC. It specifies CSAMSGYEQYF.

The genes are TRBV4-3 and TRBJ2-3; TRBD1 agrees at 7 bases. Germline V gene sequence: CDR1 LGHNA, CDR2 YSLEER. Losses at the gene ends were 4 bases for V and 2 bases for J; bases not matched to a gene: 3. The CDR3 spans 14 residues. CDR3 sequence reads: CASSPDRPTDTQYF. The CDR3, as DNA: TGCGCCAGCAGCCCGGACAGGCCCACAGATACGCAGTATTTT.

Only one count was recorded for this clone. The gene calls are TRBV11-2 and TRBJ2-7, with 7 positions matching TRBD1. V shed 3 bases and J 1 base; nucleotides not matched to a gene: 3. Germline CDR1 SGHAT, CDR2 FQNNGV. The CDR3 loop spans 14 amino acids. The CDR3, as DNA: TGTGCCAGCAGCTTGACAGGGCAATCCTACGAGCAGTACTTC. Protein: CASSLTGQSYEQYF.

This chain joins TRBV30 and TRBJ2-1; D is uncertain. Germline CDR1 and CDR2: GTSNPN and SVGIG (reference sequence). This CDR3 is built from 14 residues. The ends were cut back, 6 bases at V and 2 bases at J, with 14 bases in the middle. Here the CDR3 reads CACQTQAAYNEQFF. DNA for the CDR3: TGTGCCTGCCAGACCCAGGCTGCCTACAATGAGCAGTTCTTC.